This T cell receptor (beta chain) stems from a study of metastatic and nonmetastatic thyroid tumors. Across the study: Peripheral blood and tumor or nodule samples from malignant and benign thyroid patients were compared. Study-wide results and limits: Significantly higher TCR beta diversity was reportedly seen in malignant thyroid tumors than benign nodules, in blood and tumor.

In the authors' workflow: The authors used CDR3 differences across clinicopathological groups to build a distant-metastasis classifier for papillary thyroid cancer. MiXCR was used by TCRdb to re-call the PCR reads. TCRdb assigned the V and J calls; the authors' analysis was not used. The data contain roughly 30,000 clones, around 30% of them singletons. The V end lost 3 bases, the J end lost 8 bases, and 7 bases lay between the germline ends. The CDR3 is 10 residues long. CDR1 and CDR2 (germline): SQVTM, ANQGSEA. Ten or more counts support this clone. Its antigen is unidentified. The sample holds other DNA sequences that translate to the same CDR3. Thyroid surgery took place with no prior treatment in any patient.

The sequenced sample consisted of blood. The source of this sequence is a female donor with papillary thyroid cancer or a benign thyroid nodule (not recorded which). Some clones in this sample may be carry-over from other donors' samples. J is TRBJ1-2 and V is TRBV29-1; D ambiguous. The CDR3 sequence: CSVETGGYTF. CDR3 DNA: TGCAGCGTTGAGACGGGGGGCTACACCTTC. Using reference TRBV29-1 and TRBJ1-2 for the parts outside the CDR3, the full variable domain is SAVISQKPSRDICQRGTSLTIQCQVDSQVTMMFWYRQQPGQSLTLIATANQGSEATYESGFVIDKFPISRPNLTFSTLTVSNMSPEDSSIYLCSVETGGYTFGSGTRLTVV.